Shown below are 5 T cell receptor beta chains from a single sample sequenced in a study of blood T cell repertoires in COVID-19. Method: immunoSEQ multiplex PCR; TCRdb's copy keeps in-frame clones and lacks some. The sample holds approximately 100,000 clones, 85% seen once. The sequenced material came from peripheral blood. These receptors came from a man older than 75 with acute or convalescent COVID-19.

The sample holds a few counts of this clone. The V call is TRBV4-2, the J call TRBJ1-6; D gene uncertain. The V end was cut by 4 bases, the J end by 8 bases, with 12 bases between. This CDR3 has 14 amino acids. From germline, CDR1 is LGHNA and CDR2 YNFKEQ. CDR3 sequence: CASSRLAGDSPLHF. CDR3 bases: TGTGCCAGCAGCCGCCTCGCCGGGGATTCACCCCTCCACTTT.

The chain recombines TRBV2 with TRBJ2-7; TRBD1 agrees at 8 bases. The CDR3 has 16 amino acids. Germline V CDR1 and CDR2: SNHLY, FYNNEI. Trimming took 3 bases from V and 6 from J; bases not matched to a gene: 13. This chain's CDR3 is CASSDPGQGSSGEQYF. Here the CDR3 DNA reads TGTGCCAGCAGTGACCCCGGACAGGGATCCTCCGGCGAGCAGTACTTC.

The V call is TRBV28, the J call TRBJ1-5, with TRBD1 matching 8 bases. Germline assignment: CDR1 MDHEN and CDR2 SYDVKM. There are 14 residues in the CDR3. The V gene end was trimmed by 6 bases and the J gene end by 5 bases; junction bases not matched to a gene: 6. The CDR3 is CASRPDRDYQPQHF. For the CDR3, the DNA is TGTGCCAGCAGGCCGGACAGGGACTATCAGCCCCAGCATTTT.

With regard to this clone: The same CDR3 can be traced to other DNA sequences in this sample. The rearrangement links TRBV5-4 to TRBJ2-1; TRBD2 matches 13 bases. CDR3 size: 18 residues. J lost 0 bases, V lost 4 bases, and 7 bases had no gene match. The germline gives CDR1 SGHNT, CDR2 YYREEE (reference sequence). In DNA form, the CDR3 reads TGTGCCAGCAGCACCGGGACTAGCGGGACGAGCTCCTACAATGAGCAGTTCTTC. Translated: CASSTGTSGTSSYNEQFF.

The J gene is TRBJ1-1, the V gene TRBV5-1; 9 bases agree with TRBD1. The V and J ends lost 3 bases and 3 bases, in that order; junction bases with no gene match: 9. The CDR3 runs 16 residues. Germline lookup yields CDR1 SGHRS and CDR2 YFSETQ. The CDR3 spells CASSSPGQGSYTEAFF. The DNA for the CDR3 is TGCGCCAGCAGCTCCCCTGGACAGGGGTCCTACACTGAAGCTTTCTTT.